A selection of T cell receptor beta chains follows, all from one sample in a study of graft-versus-host responses after intestinal transplantation. Repertoires were generated with immunoSEQ multiplex PCR, while TCRdb's copy carries only in-frame clones and drops some. This table holds around 25,000 clones, 75% to 90% found once. The sample was PBMCs, taken about 28 days after intestinal transplant. All receptors come from a human patient who received an intestinal transplant, so some T cells may come from the graft donor. The CDR3 runs from the conserved cysteine through the conserved F or W. The order of the fields is CDR3 protein, CDR3 DNA, V gene, clone size, J gene, D gene. A D gene is named only where the DNA matches it firmly. The size entry is marked missing in some rows and otherwise reads once, few, many or a size class.

CDR3 protein: CSVEEGADTQYF; CDR3 DNA: TGCAGCGTTGAAGAAGGCGCAGATACGCAGTATTTT; V gene: TRBV29-1; clone size: -; J gene: TRBJ2-3; D gene: -
CDR3 protein: CASSLGRGPNTGELFF; CDR3 DNA: TGTGCCAGCAGCTTAGGCAGGGGGCCGAACACCGGGGAGCTGTTTTTT; V gene: TRBV11-2; clone size: -; J gene: TRBJ2-2; D gene: TRBD1
CDR3 protein: CAISESSGLTNEQFF; CDR3 DNA: TGTGCCATCAGTGAGTCCTCCGGACTGACCAATGAGCAGTTCTTC; V gene: TRBV10-3; clone size: -; J gene: TRBJ2-1; D gene: -
CDR3 protein: CASSPRTASSGNTIYF; CDR3 DNA: TGTGCCAGCAGTCCACGGACTGCGAGCTCTGGAAACACCATATACTTT; V gene: TRBV28; clone size: -; J gene: TRBJ1-3; D gene: -
CDR3 protein: CAISEEGGQRYEQYF; CDR3 DNA: TGTGCCATCAGTGAGGAGGGGGGGCAGAGATACGAGCAGTACTTC; V gene: TRBV10-3; clone size: few; J gene: TRBJ2-7; D gene: -
CDR3 protein: CASSYQGRTDTQYF; CDR3 DNA: TGTGCCAGCAGCTATCAGGGACGCACAGATACGCAGTATTTT; V gene: TRBV7-6; clone size: -; J gene: TRBJ2-3; D gene: -
CDR3 protein: CASSQVDSQVDTIYF; CDR3 DNA: TGCGCCAGCAGCCAAGTGGACAGCCAGGTAGACACCATATATTTT; V gene: TRBV4-1; clone size: -; J gene: TRBJ1-3; D gene: -
CDR3 protein: CASSIWSTDTQYF; CDR3 DNA: TGTGCCAGTAGTATCTGGTCCACAGATACGCAGTATTTT; V gene: TRBV19; clone size: -; J gene: TRBJ2-3; D gene: -
CDR3 protein: CAWRPGERGWLKAFF; CDR3 DNA: TGTGCCTGGAGGCCCGGGGAGCGGGGGTGGTTAAAGGCTTTCTTT; V gene: TRBV30; clone size: few; J gene: TRBJ1-1; D gene: -
CDR3 protein: CASSPPTEGRRTGELFF; CDR3 DNA: TGTGCCAGCAGCCCCCCTACGGAGGGGAGAAGGACCGGGGAGCTGTTTTTT; V gene: TRBV11-2; clone size: few; J gene: TRBJ2-2; D gene: -
CDR3 protein: CASSLGGRDTQYF; CDR3 DNA: TGTGCCAGCAGCTTAGGGGGGAGAGATACGCAGTATTTT; V gene: TRBV7-9; clone size: -; J gene: TRBJ2-3; D gene: -
CDR3 protein: CASRTTYNEQFF; CDR3 DNA: TGTGCCAGTAGGACTACCTACAATGAGCAGTTCTTC; V gene: TRBV19; clone size: -; J gene: TRBJ2-1; D gene: -
CDR3 protein: CAWSRGETQYF; CDR3 DNA: TGTGCCTGGAGTAGGGGGGAGACCCAGTACTTC; V gene: TRBV30; clone size: once; J gene: TRBJ2-5; D gene: -
CDR3 protein: CASGLVWERAPYEQYF; CDR3 DNA: TGTGCTAGTGGTTTGGTATGGGAGCGGGCCCCCTACGAGCAGTACTTC; V gene: TRBV12-5; clone size: -; J gene: TRBJ2-7; D gene: -
CDR3 protein: CASSVGLAGYEQYF; CDR3 DNA: TGTGCCAGCAGCGTAGGTCTAGCCGGGTACGAGCAGTACTTC; V gene: TRBV9; clone size: once; J gene: TRBJ2-7; D gene: -
CDR3 protein: CASSEYAAEELSGNTIYF; CDR3 DNA: TGCGCCAGCAGTGAGTATGCGGCCGAGGAGTTATCTGGAAACACCATATATTTT; V gene: TRBV10-1; clone size: -; J gene: TRBJ1-3; D gene: -
CDR3 protein: CASSLGSGELFF; CDR3 DNA: TGTGCCAGCAGCTTGGGGAGCGGGGAGCTGTTTTTT; V gene: TRBV5-6; clone size: few; J gene: TRBJ2-2; D gene: -
CDR3 protein: CASSVAGVGPYEQYF; CDR3 DNA: TGTGCCAGCAGCGTAGCCGGGGTGGGGCCCTACGAGCAGTACTTC; V gene: TRBV9; clone size: -; J gene: TRBJ2-7; D gene: -
CDR3 protein: CASSTDGESSYEQYF; CDR3 DNA: TGTGCCAGCAGCACAGACGGGGAAAGCTCCTACGAGCAGTACTTC; V gene: TRBV7-9; clone size: -; J gene: TRBJ2-7; D gene: -
CDR3 protein: CASSDPGQGADTQYF; CDR3 DNA: TGTGCCAGCAGTGACCCGGGACAGGGAGCTGATACGCAGTATTTT; V gene: TRBV2; clone size: -; J gene: TRBJ2-3; D gene: TRBD1
CDR3 protein: CASKSGPRPEKLFF; CDR3 DNA: TGTGCCAGCAAATCGGGCCCCAGGCCCGAAAAACTGTTTTTT; V gene: TRBV6-1; clone size: -; J gene: TRBJ1-4; D gene: -
CDR3 protein: CASSFQGDGELFF; CDR3 DNA: TGTGCCAGCAGCTTTCAAGGGGACGGGGAGCTGTTTTTT; V gene: TRBV7-3; clone size: few; J gene: TRBJ2-2; D gene: -
CDR3 protein: CASSDRSNPREQYF; CDR3 DNA: TGTGCCAGCAGTGATAGGAGCAATCCCCGCGAGCAGTACTTC; V gene: TRBV6-1; clone size: few; J gene: TRBJ2-7; D gene: -
CDR3 protein: CASSYRSSYEQYF; CDR3 DNA: TGTGCCAGCAGTTACAGGAGCTCCTACGAGCAGTACTTC; V gene: TRBV6-5; clone size: -; J gene: TRBJ2-7; D gene: -
CDR3 protein: CASSLVGGAGNTIYF; CDR3 DNA: TGTGCCAGCAGCTTGGTCGGGGGAGCTGGAAACACCATATATTTT; V gene: TRBV5-5; clone size: -; J gene: TRBJ1-3; D gene: -
CDR3 protein: CASSWWTPTSTDTQYF; CDR3 DNA: TGTGCCAGCAGTTGGTGGACTCCAACCAGCACAGATACGCAGTATTTT; V gene: TRBV6-5; clone size: once; J gene: TRBJ2-3; D gene: -
CDR3 protein: CASSTHRGADTQYF; CDR3 DNA: TGTGCCAGTAGTACACACAGGGGTGCAGATACGCAGTATTTT; V gene: TRBV19; clone size: -; J gene: TRBJ2-3; D gene: TRBD1
CDR3 protein: CASTGKGSGYTF; CDR3 DNA: TGTGCCAGTACAGGGAAAGGGTCTGGCTACACCTTC; V gene: TRBV6-1; clone size: -; J gene: TRBJ1-2; D gene: -
CDR3 protein: CASRREGDEQYF; CDR3 DNA: TGTGCCAGCAGGAGGGAAGGAGACGAGCAGTACTTC; V gene: TRBV2; clone size: -; J gene: TRBJ2-7; D gene: -
CDR3 protein: CAWRSRNYGYTF; CDR3 DNA: TGTGCCTGGAGAAGCAGGAACTATGGCTACACCTTC; V gene: TRBV30; clone size: -; J gene: TRBJ1-2; D gene: -
CDR3 protein: CASSMTGSTEAFF; CDR3 DNA: TGTGCCAGCAGTATGACAGGGAGCACTGAAGCTTTCTTT; V gene: TRBV27; clone size: -; J gene: TRBJ1-1; D gene: TRBD1
CDR3 protein: CASSLELGGQGRGTEAFF; CDR3 DNA: TGTGCCAGCAGCTTAGAATTGGGAGGCCAGGGGCGCGGCACTGAAGCTTTCTTT; V gene: TRBV7-2; clone size: -; J gene: TRBJ1-1; D gene: -
CDR3 protein: CASSQDGGGGKPQHF; CDR3 DNA: TGCGCCAGCAGCCAAGATGGTGGAGGCGGCAAGCCCCAGCATTTT; V gene: TRBV4-1; clone size: -; J gene: TRBJ1-5; D gene: -
CDR3 protein: CASSQGQGRQETQYF; CDR3 DNA: TGCGCCAGCAGCCAGGGACAGGGGCGACAAGAGACCCAGTACTTC; V gene: TRBV5-1; clone size: -; J gene: TRBJ2-5; D gene: TRBD1
CDR3 protein: CASSQVPSGSSPYEQYF; CDR3 DNA: TGCGCCAGCAGCCAAGTACCTAGCGGGAGTTCCCCCTACGAGCAGTACTTC; V gene: TRBV4-1; clone size: -; J gene: TRBJ2-7; D gene: TRBD2
CDR3 protein: CASSQDLASTGELFF; CDR3 DNA: TGTGCCAGCAGCCAAGATCTAGCCTCCACCGGGGAGCTGTTTTTT; V gene: TRBV4-2; clone size: -; J gene: TRBJ2-2; D gene: -
CDR3 protein: CASSFRYGGNEQFF; CDR3 DNA: TGTGCCAGCAGCTTTCGGTATGGGGGAAATGAGCAGTTCTTC; V gene: TRBV13; clone size: -; J gene: TRBJ2-1; D gene: -
CDR3 protein: CASSLDSYNEQFF; CDR3 DNA: TGCGCCAGCAGCTTGGACAGTTACAATGAGCAGTTCTTC; V gene: TRBV5-1; clone size: -; J gene: TRBJ2-1; D gene: -
CDR3 protein: CASSLTRYSYEQYF; CDR3 DNA: TGTGCCAGCAGCTTAACCAGATACTCCTACGAGCAGTACTTC; V gene: TRBV11-2; clone size: -; J gene: TRBJ2-7; D gene: -
CDR3 protein: CASSSFLAGRTGELFF; CDR3 DNA: TGTGCCAGCAGCTCGTTCCTAGCGGGAAGGACCGGGGAGCTGTTTTTT; V gene: TRBV7-8; clone size: -; J gene: TRBJ2-2; D gene: TRBD2
CDR3 protein: CASSPWDGGSYEQYF; CDR3 DNA: TGTGCCAGCAGCCCATGGGACGGGGGTTCCTACGAGCAGTACTTC; V gene: TRBV11-2; clone size: -; J gene: TRBJ2-7; D gene: -
CDR3 protein: CASTTASGSYEQYF; CDR3 DNA: TGTGCCAGCACTACGGCTAGCGGGAGTTACGAGCAGTACTTC; V gene: TRBV28; clone size: once; J gene: TRBJ2-7; D gene: TRBD2
CDR3 protein: CASSYYERAGELFF; CDR3 DNA: TGTGCCAGCAGTTACTACGAAAGGGCCGGGGAGCTGTTTTTT; V gene: TRBV6-6; clone size: -; J gene: TRBJ2-2; D gene: -
CDR3 protein: CASKAGLGNEQFF; CDR3 DNA: TGTGCCAGCAAGGCGGGGTTAGGGAATGAGCAGTTCTTC; V gene: TRBV2; clone size: -; J gene: TRBJ2-1; D gene: -
CDR3 protein: CSVVLSLYNEQFF; CDR3 DNA: TGCAGCGTTGTGCTTTCCCTTTACAATGAGCAGTTCTTC; V gene: TRBV29-1; clone size: -; J gene: TRBJ2-1; D gene: -
CDR3 protein: CASSKGAGGLHFYNEQFF; CDR3 DNA: TGCGCCAGCAGTAAAGGGGCGGGAGGGCTACACTTCTACAATGAGCAGTTCTTC; V gene: TRBV5-1; clone size: -; J gene: TRBJ2-1; D gene: TRBD2
CDR3 protein: CASSFGGAGVTGELFF; CDR3 DNA: TGTGCCAGCAGCTTTGGAGGGGCAGGGGTTACCGGGGAGCTGTTTTTT; V gene: TRBV11-2; clone size: few; J gene: TRBJ2-2; D gene: -
CDR3 protein: CASSPGVWDYGYTF; CDR3 DNA: TGTGCCAGCAGTCCAGGGGTTTGGGACTATGGCTACACCTTC; V gene: TRBV6-5; clone size: -; J gene: TRBJ1-2; D gene: -
CDR3 protein: CAWSGARGFGETQYF; CDR3 DNA: TGTGCCTGGAGTGGGGCCAGGGGATTTGGGGAGACCCAGTACTTC; V gene: TRBV30; clone size: -; J gene: TRBJ2-5; D gene: -
CDR3 protein: CASSLYAGQGTGNTEAFF; CDR3 DNA: TGTGCCAGCAGTTTATACGCGGGACAGGGGACGGGGAACACTGAAGCTTTCTTT; V gene: TRBV28; clone size: -; J gene: TRBJ1-1; D gene: TRBD1
CDR3 protein: CATSGRGQLLSGANVLTF; CDR3 DNA: TGTGCCACCAGCGGCCGGGGCCAGCTACTCTCTGGGGCCAACGTCCTGACTTTC; V gene: TRBV15; clone size: -; J gene: TRBJ2-6; D gene: -
CDR3 protein: CASSLGQGTGELFF; CDR3 DNA: TGCGCCAGCAGCTTGGGACAGGGCACCGGGGAGCTGTTTTTT; V gene: TRBV5-1; clone size: -; J gene: TRBJ2-2; D gene: TRBD1
CDR3 protein: CASSPGRGLGLAGEETQYF; CDR3 DNA: TGTGCCAGCAGCCCCGGGAGGGGACTTGGACTAGCGGGAGAAGAGACCCAGTACTTC; V gene: TRBV28; clone size: -; J gene: TRBJ2-5; D gene: TRBD2